These T cell receptor beta chains were read from a single sample in a study of blood T cell repertoires in COVID-19. Measured with immunoSEQ multiplex PCR; TCRdb has only the in-frame clones, and not every one. The sample has 95,000 to 150,000 clones; over 80% are singletons. Sequencing input: PBMCs or T cells enriched from blood (not recorded which). The receptors originated from a woman in her twenties or thirties who had recovered from COVID-19. Each CDR3 is given with its conserved first and last residue. Each record gives: J gene, D gene, V gene, clone size, CDR3 DNA, CDR3 protein. A D gene is named only where the DNA matches it firmly. Expanded clones get a size class; other rows say once, few or many, or leave the size out.

>TRBJ2-1|-|TRBV4-1|-
TGCGCCAGCAGCCCACCTTGGGGGGGCCCCAATGAGCAGTTCTTC
CASSPPWGGPNEQFF
>TRBJ1-6|TRBD1|TRBV27|-
TGTGCCAGCAGTCCCCCCCGGACAGGCCTCTATAATTCACCCCTCCACTTT
CASSPPRTGLYNSPLHF
>TRBJ1-5|-|TRBV7-8|-
TGTGCCAGCAGCGCCCCTCCGGGGGGCGCGAGCAATCAGCCCCAGCATTTT
CASSAPPGGASNQPQHF
>TRBJ1-1|-|TRBV9|-
TGTGCCAGCAGCCCTCGACAGTACATGAACACTGAAGCTTTCTTT
CASSPRQYMNTEAFF
>TRBJ2-1|-|TRBV9|-
TGTGCCAGCAGCGTAAGTTGGTGGAGTGAGCAGTTCTTC
CASSVSWWSEQFF
>TRBJ1-1|-|TRBV30|medium-sized
TGTGCCTGCCAAGACAGAAACACTGAAGCTTTCTTT
CACQDRNTEAFF
>TRBJ1-6|-|TRBV27|-
TGTGCCAGCAGTTTATCGAAGGAACAGGGCGATTTCCCCCTCCACTTT
CASSLSKEQGDFPLHF
>TRBJ2-2|-|TRBV5-1|-
TGCGCCAGCAGCTTGGGGGGGCAAAGGACCGGGGAGCTGTTTTTT
CASSLGGQRTGELFF
>TRBJ1-6|-|TRBV19|-
TGTGCCAGTAGTATTCCCGGACATTCCCAAAATTCACCCCTCCACTTT
CASSIPGHSQNSPLHF
>TRBJ2-1|TRBD2|TRBV4-2|many
TGTGCCAGCAGCCAGACAGCGGGAGAAAATCCCTACAATGAGCAGTTCTTC
CASSQTAGENPYNEQFF
>TRBJ2-3|-|TRBV7-5|-
TGTGTCAGAAGCTTAATTACTCCCCCCAGGGGAGGGCCAGATACGCAGTATTTT
CVRSLITPPRGGPDTQYF
>TRBJ2-3|TRBD2|TRBV6-4|-
TGTGCCAGCAGTGGACTAGCGGGAGGCACAGATACGCAGTATTTT
CASSGLAGGTDTQYF
>TRBJ1-2|-|TRBV30|-
TGTGCCTGGACCTGGACAGATGGCTACACCTTC
CAWTWTDGYTF
>TRBJ2-2|-|TRBV19|-
TGTGCCAGTTCCTGGGGGCGGACCACCGGGGAGCTGTTTTTT
CASSWGRTTGELFF
>TRBJ1-5|-|TRBV21-1|-
TGTGCCAGCAGGGACCGGACAGGGGGGGACGGCAATCAGCCCCAGCATTTT
CASRDRTGGDGNQPQHF
>TRBJ1-4|TRBD1|TRBV29-1|-
TGCAGCGGGATTGGGACAGGGACTGAAAAACTGTTTTTT
CSGIGTGTEKLFF
>TRBJ1-5|TRBD1|TRBV28|-
TGTGCCAGCAGCCCCAGTCGCAGGGGGAATCAGCCCCAGCATTTT
CASSPSRRGNQPQHF
>TRBJ2-1|TRBD2|TRBV5-1|-
TGCGCCAGCAGCTTGTCGGCTAGCGGGAGGGCCGTCGAGCAGTTCTTC
CASSLSASGRAVEQFF
>TRBJ2-1|-|TRBV7-2|once
TGTGCCAGCAGCTTAGCCTTTTCCTCCTACAATGAGCAGTTCTTC
CASSLAFSSYNEQFF
>TRBJ2-1|-|TRBV9|once
TGTGCCAGCAGCGTAGATCCCTTCGGGGGAGACGGCTACAATGAGCAGTTCTTC
CASSVDPFGGDGYNEQFF
>TRBJ2-1|TRBD2|TRBV19|-
TGTGCCAGTAGTATAGCGGGACTAGCGGGCATCAATGAGCAGTTCTTC
CASSIAGLAGINEQFF
>TRBJ2-7|TRBD2|TRBV24-1|-
TGTGCCACCTCTGGACTAGCGGGAGGTAGCTACGAGCAGTACTTC
CATSGLAGGSYEQYF
>TRBJ2-4|TRBD1|TRBV19|-
TGTGCCAGTAGTATAGGTTCCGGGACAGGGCGGCCCAAAAACATTCAGTACTTC
CASSIGSGTGRPKNIQYF
>TRBJ2-7|-|TRBV6-1|medium-sized
TGTGCCAGCAGTGAAGCGCTAGCGAGCTCCTACGAGCAGTACTTC
CASSEALASSYEQYF
>TRBJ2-7|TRBD2|TRBV4-1|-
TGCGCCAGCAGCCAATTTTTAGGCGGGTCTAGCGGGAGATTGGCGTACGAGCAGTACTTC
CASSQFLGGSSGRLAYEQYF
>TRBJ1-1|-|TRBV6-5|few
TGTGCCAGCAGTCGAACAGGGAACACTGAAGCTTTCTTT
CASSRTGNTEAFF
>TRBJ2-1|TRBD2|TRBV27|-
TGTGCCAGCCGGGCGGGAGTCGCCTACAATGAGCAGTTCTTC
CASRAGVAYNEQFF
>TRBJ2-1|TRBD2|TRBV19|-
TGTGCCAGCCGACCAGGAGGGACTATCTACAATGAGCAGTTCTTC
CASRPGGTIYNEQFF
>TRBJ2-5|-|TRBV18|-
TGTGCCAGCTCACAGGTGGTAGCGGTGCAAGAGACCCAGTACTTC
CASSQVVAVQETQYF
>TRBJ2-7|-|TRBV10-3|few
TGTGCCATCAGTGAGTACTCGGGAATCGGCTACGAGCAGTACTTC
CAISEYSGIGYEQYF
>TRBJ1-3|-|TRBV24-1|-
TGTGCCACCAGTAGCGGAGGACGCTCTGGAAACACCATATATTTT
CATSSGGRSGNTIYF
>TRBJ2-2|-|TRBV5-6|-
TGTGCCAGCAGCTTGGACAGGTTTGCCACCGGGGAGCTGTTTTTT
CASSLDRFATGELFF
>TRBJ1-1|-|TRBV7-9|-
TGTGCCAGCAGCCACACCGTCTCGAACACTGAAGCTTTCTTT
CASSHTVSNTEAFF
>TRBJ1-4|-|TRBV2|-
TGTGCCAGCCGGGCGGGGGCTGGGGTCTCTAATGAAAAACTGTTTTTT
CASRAGAGVSNEKLFF
>TRBJ1-1|-|TRBV5-1|-
TGCGCCAGCAGCCCGAATATAGATACTGAAGCTTTCTTT
CASSPNIDTEAFF
>TRBJ2-2|TRBD2|TRBV4-3|-
TGCGCCAGCAGCCCACTAGCGGGACCGGGCACCGGGGAGCTGTTTTTT
CASSPLAGPGTGELFF
>TRBJ1-2|TRBD1|TRBV4-3|-
TGCGCCAGCAGCCAAGATTTCATCTCTCAGGGGGCGGCTGGCTACACCTTC
CASSQDFISQGAAGYTF
>TRBJ2-7|-|TRBV7-6|-
TGTGCCAGCAGCTTAGGAGAGGTAGGCTACGAGCAGTACTTC
CASSLGEVGYEQYF
>TRBJ2-6|-|TRBV5-1|-
TGCGCCAGCAGCTCGGACAGAAAGTCTGGGGCCAACGTCCTGACTTTC
CASSSDRKSGANVLTF
>TRBJ1-2|TRBD1|TRBV13|-
TGTGCCAGCAGCTTATTCCCCTTGAACAGGGGGATCTATGGCTACACCTTC
CASSLFPLNRGIYGYTF
>TRBJ1-5|-|TRBV6-5|-
TGTGCCAGCAGTTACACGCTCGACACCCACAATCAGCCCCAGCATTTT
CASSYTLDTHNQPQHF
>TRBJ1-1|TRBD1|TRBV4-2|-
TGTGCCAGCAGCCAAAACAGGGGTGGAACTGAAGCTTTCTTT
CASSQNRGGTEAFF
>TRBJ1-1|-|TRBV5-1|-
TGCGCCAGCAGCTTGGTAGGCGGACAGAACACTGAAGCTTTCTTT
CASSLVGGQNTEAFF
>TRBJ2-6|-|TRBV28|-
TGTGCCAGCAGTGTAGGTACAGGGCCTGGGGCCAACGTCCTGACTTTC
CASSVGTGPGANVLTF